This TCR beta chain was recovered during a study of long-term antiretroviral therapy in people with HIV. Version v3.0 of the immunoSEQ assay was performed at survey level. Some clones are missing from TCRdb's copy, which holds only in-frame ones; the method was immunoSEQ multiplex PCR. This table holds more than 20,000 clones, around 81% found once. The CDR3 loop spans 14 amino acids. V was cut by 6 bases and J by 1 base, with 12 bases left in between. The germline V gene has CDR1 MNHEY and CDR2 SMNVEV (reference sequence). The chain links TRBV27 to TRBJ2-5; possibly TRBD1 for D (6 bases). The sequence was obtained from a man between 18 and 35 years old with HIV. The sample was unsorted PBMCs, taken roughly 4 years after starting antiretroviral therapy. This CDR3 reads CASSSLDSQETQYF. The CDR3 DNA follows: TGTGCCAGCAGCTCCCTGGACAGCCAAGAGACCCAGTACTTC.